The clone carrying this T cell receptor (beta chain) was seen at least ten times. The antigen is not known. V was clipped by 5 bases and J by 8 bases, with 12 bases between them. The CDR3 length is 12 residues. CDR1 and CDR2 (germline): SGHVS, FQNEAQ. This specimen belongs to a study of T cells after yellow fever vaccination. Overall study context: Fractions low in cell number were prepared with SMART-Seq v4 Ultra Low Input.

Study outcomes and limitations: The secondary response peaked faster, at day 5 versus 15, but was weaker. Reappearance after the booster was observed for most primary-vaccination clones (96% CD4, about 91% CD8).

Conversion of TCR transcripts into cDNA relied on 5'RACE template switching, which added a universal primer site and UMIs. In TCRdb, the 5' RACE reads were re-called with MiXCR into one record per CDR3 protein. Here the sample spans 240,000 or so distinct CDR3 sequences, about 7% being singletons. This TCR was recovered from a man younger than 45 who received the YFV17D yellow fever vaccine. Sequences were derived from CD4+ T cells sorted from PBMCs, sampled 15 days after the yellow fever booster vaccination. This chain links TRBV7-8 with TRBJ2-5; D is tentatively TRBD1 or TRBD2 (5 bases each). This CDR3 is CASSLSRGTQYF. The CDR3 DNA follows: TGTGCCAGCAGCCTCAGTCGGGGCACCCAGTACTTC.